The 4 T cell receptor beta chains below come from one sample, sequenced in a study of blood T cell repertoires in COVID-19 (dated by TCRdb to about 2020). The method behind the library was the immunoSEQ multiplex PCR assay. The source is immuneACCESS, and TCRdb retained only in-frame sequences with V and J called. Part of the clones is not carried over; for the studies checked, unresolved V genes explain less than half of this, and the remainder is unexplained. In all, the sample holds about 220,000 clones, and about nine tenths of those were seen once. The leading ten clones occupy 2% to 2.5% of the sample. The sequenced material came from PBMCs or T cells enriched from blood (not recorded which). The receptor source for this set is a woman in her forties with acute COVID-19.

This clone was seen only once. The J gene is TRBJ2-1, the V gene TRBV19; TRBD2 agrees at 7 bases. The germline V gene has CDR1 LNHDA and CDR2 SQIVND (reference sequence). This CDR3 is built from 13 residues. Trimming took 6 bases from V and 10 from J; bases not matched to a gene: 9. The CDR3 reads CASSQGLVGEQFF. The DNA for the CDR3 is TGTGCCAGTAGCCAAGGACTAGTTGGCGAGCAGTTCTTC.

The chain uses TRBV13 and TRBJ2-1; 9 bases are shared with TRBD2. The CDR3 is made up of 16 amino acids. Germline loops: CDR1 PRHDT, CDR2 FYEKMQ (reference sequence). V trimming: 5 bases; J trimming: 0 bases; junction bases outside the gene matches: 5. The CDR3 bases are TGTGCCAGCAGCGCGGGGGGGCCCCTCTCCTACAATGAGCAGTTCTTC. Encoded protein: CASSAGGPLSYNEQFF.

The gene calls are TRBV24-1 and TRBJ2-5, with TRBD1 identical over 10 bases. The CDR3 has 14 residues. From germline, CDR1 is KGHDR and CDR2 SFDVKD. After removal of 10 bases from V and 4 bases from J, the junction contained 8 bases not matched to a gene. The chain's CDR3 is CATGTGDIGETQYF. For the CDR3, the DNA is TGTGCCACTGGGACAGGGGACATAGGAGAGACCCAGTACTTC.

A single count supports this clone. V gene TRBV2 combines with J gene TRBJ2-5; 9 bases align to TRBD2. CDR1 and CDR2 (germline): SNHLY, FYNNEI. This CDR3 spans 18 amino acids. The ends lost 3 bases at V and 3 bases at J; junction bases unmatched: 14. For the CDR3, the DNA is TGTGCCAGCAGTGATATGGGACTAGCTTCCGGACTGAAAGAGACCCAGTACTTC. It yields the protein CASSDMGLASGLKETQYF.